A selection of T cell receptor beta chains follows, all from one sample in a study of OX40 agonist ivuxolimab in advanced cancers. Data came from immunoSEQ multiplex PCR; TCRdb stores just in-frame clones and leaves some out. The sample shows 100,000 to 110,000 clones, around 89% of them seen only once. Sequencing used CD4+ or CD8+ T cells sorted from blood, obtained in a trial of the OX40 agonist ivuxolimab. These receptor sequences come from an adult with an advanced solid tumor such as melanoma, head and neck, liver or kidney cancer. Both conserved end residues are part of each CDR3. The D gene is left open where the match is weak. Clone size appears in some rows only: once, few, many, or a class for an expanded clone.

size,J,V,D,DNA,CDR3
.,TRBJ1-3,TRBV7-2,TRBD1,TGTGCCAGCAGCCTCGGACAGGGTAGTATAGTCTCTGGAAACACCATATATTTT,CASSLGQGSIVSGNTIYF
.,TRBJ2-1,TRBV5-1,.,TGCGCCAGCAGCCCGGTCACGGGAGTCTCCAATGAGCAGTTCTTC,CASSPVTGVSNEQFF
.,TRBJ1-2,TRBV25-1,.,TGTGCCAGCAGCCGGGAAGGGCGGCCTAACTATGGCTACACCTTC,CASSREGRPNYGYTF
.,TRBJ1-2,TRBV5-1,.,TGCGCCAGCAGACGGGGCCCCGGAAAACAAGACTATGGCTACACCTTC,CASRRGPGKQDYGYTF
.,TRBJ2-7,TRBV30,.,TGTGCCTGGAGTACTAACTACGAGCAGTACTTC,CAWSTNYEQYF
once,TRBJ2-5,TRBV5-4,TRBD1,TGTGCCAGCAGCCCCACCCCCCACAGGGGGCGCCAGGAGACCCAGTACTTC,CASSPTPHRGRQETQYF
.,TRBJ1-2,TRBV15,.,TGTGCCACCACCTTGGGGCGGGGTTCAAGTCCGGCTAACTATGGCTACACCTTC,CATTLGRGSSPANYGYTF
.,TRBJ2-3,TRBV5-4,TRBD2,TGTGCCAGCAGCTTGGGTACTAGCGGGAACGTATATACGCAGTATTTT,CASSLGTSGNVYTQYF
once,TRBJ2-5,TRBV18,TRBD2,TGTGCCAGCTCTCCGACTAGCGGGCTAGAGACCCAGTACTTC,CASSPTSGLETQYF
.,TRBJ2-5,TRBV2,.,TGTGCCAGCTCGTCCGGGGGACTCCAAGAGACCCAGTACTTC,CASSSGGLQETQYF
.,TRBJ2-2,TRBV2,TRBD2,TGTGCCAGCGGAACAGCGGGGGGGACCGGGGAGCTGTTTTTT,CASGTAGGTGELFF
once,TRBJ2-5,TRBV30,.,TGTGCCTGGAGTCTTTTGGGGGAGGGGGCAGAGACCCAGTACTTC,CAWSLLGEGAETQYF
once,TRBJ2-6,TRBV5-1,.,TGCGCCAGCAGCAGGGGGGCCAACGTCCTGACTTTC,CASSRGANVLTF
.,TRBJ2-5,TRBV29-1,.,TGCAGCGTTGACCTCGGGACCCACCAAGAGACCCAGTACTTC,CSVDLGTHQETQYF
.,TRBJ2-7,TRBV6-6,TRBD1,TGTGCCAGCAGGCAGGGGGCAGGTGGCGAGCAGTACTTC,CASRQGAGGEQYF
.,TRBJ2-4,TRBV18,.,TGTGCCAGCTCACCTGGGGGAGGAAACATTCAGTACTTC,CASSPGGGNIQYF
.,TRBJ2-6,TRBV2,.,TGTGCCAGCAGTGCAGACGCTCCTTCTGGGGCCAACGTCCTGACTTTC,CASSADAPSGANVLTF
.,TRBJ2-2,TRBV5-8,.,TGTGCCAGCAGCCCAGAATTCCGGGACACGTACACCGGGGAGCTGTTTTTT,CASSPEFRDTYTGELFF
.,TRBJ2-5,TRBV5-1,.,TGCGCCAGCAGCTTGGGGATCTCTCAAGAGACCCAGTACTTC,CASSLGISQETQYF
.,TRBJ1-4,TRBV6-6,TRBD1,TGTGCCAGCAGTCTGAAGAGCGGGACAGGGAATGAAAAACTGTTTTTT,CASSLKSGTGNEKLFF
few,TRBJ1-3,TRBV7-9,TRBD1,TGTGCCAGCGGCCCAGGGGGAAGGTCTGGAAACACCATATATTTT,CASGPGGRSGNTIYF
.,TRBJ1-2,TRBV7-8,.,TGTGCCAGCAGCTTAGGAGGGAGAGTCTATGGCTACACCTTC,CASSLGGRVYGYTF
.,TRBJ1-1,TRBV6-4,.,TGTGCCAGCAGGAGAAGTGGGGACACTGAAGCTTTCTTT,CASRRSGDTEAFF
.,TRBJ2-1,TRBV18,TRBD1,TGTGCCAGCTCGCAATCGGGACAGGGTGTTGGGCAGTTCTTC,CASSQSGQGVGQFF
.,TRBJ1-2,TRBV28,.,TGTGCCAGCCGAGTTAACTATGGCTACACCTTC,CASRVNYGYTF
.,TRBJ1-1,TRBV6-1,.,TGTGCCAGCAGTCTGAAGTTGATTGAAGCTTTCTTT,CASSLKLIEAFF
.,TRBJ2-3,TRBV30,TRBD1,TGTGCCTTTACCGGGACAGCTGGGACGCAGTATTTT,CAFTGTAGTQYF
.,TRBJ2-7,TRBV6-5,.,TGTGCCAGCAGTTACGCGGGAAAAAGGGGCTACGAGCAGTACTTC,CASSYAGKRGYEQYF
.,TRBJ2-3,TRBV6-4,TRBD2,TGTGCCAGCAGTCCCTGGGGTAGCGGGAGTTGGAATACGCAGTATTTT,CASSPWGSGSWNTQYF
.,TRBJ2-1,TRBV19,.,TGTGCCAGTGGCCCCTCGGGGGGCCTCTACAATGAGCAGTTCTTC,CASGPSGGLYNEQFF
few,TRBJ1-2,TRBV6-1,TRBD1,TGTGCCAGCCATCCGGGACAGGTCAGCACCTTC,CASHPGQVSTF
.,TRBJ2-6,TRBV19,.,TGTGCCAGTAGTAAGCGTCAGGGTGGGGCCAACGTCCTGACTTTC,CASSKRQGGANVLTF
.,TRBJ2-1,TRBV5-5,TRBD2,TGTGCCAGCAGCTTGGTCCCGGGGGGGCAGAGTGAGCAGTTCTTC,CASSLVPGGQSEQFF
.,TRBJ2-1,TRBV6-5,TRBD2,TGTGCCAGCAGTTTTGCCGGGACTAGTAACAATGAGCAGTTCTTC,CASSFAGTSNNEQFF
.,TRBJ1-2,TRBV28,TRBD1,TGTGCCAGCAGTGTACAGGGGACGACAGCTAACTATGGCTACACCTTC,CASSVQGTTANYGYTF
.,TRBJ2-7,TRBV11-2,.,TGTGCCAGCAGCTTAGGCGGGACAGACTACGAGCAGTACTTC,CASSLGGTDYEQYF
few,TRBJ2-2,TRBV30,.,TGTGCCTGGAACCCCCCTCCTGGATCTCAATCGGCCGGGGAGCTGTTTTTT,CAWNPPPGSQSAGELFF
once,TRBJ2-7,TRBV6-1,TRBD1,TGTGCCAGCAGTGACCGGACAGGGGTAATAGATCTCTACGAGCAGTACTTC,CASSDRTGVIDLYEQYF